The clone carrying this T cell receptor beta chain has a single count. The data belong to a study of blood T cell repertoires in COVID-19. For the study at large: Acute and convalescent COVID-19 specimens originated in the United States, Italy and Spain.

Exposed volunteers were people who met a COVID-19 case within 2 weeks before study entry. This CDR3 contains 17 residues. V lost 1 base and J lost 4, with 16 bases in between. Germline V gene data show CDR1 as KGHSH and CDR2 as LQKENI. Using immunoSEQ multiplex PCR, the repertoire was profiled, and TCRdb retains in-frame clones only, with some absent. The data contain 350,000 to 500,000 clones, 88% of them singletons. Sample: PBMCs or T cells enriched from blood (not recorded which). This sequence originates from a woman in her late teens or twenties who had been exposed to COVID-19. This chain uses TRBV18 with TRBJ2-2, with a tentative D call TRBD1 (5 bases). The CDR3 nucleotides are TGTGCCAGCTCACCACTGCCCATGGGGCGCGGCACCGGGGAGCTGTTTTTT. Its translation: CASSPLPMGRGTGELFF.